This TCR beta chain was identified in a study of T cells after yellow fever vaccination. The wider study: When fractions had low cell numbers, they were prepared with SMART-Seq v4 Ultra Low Input.

Via MiXCR, TCRdb re-called the 5' RACE reads, giving one row per CDR3 protein. The table lists under 150,000 distinct CDR3 sequences, 7% to 9% of them singletons. This clonotype was recorded at least ten times. Its antigen is not identified. Study-wide results and limits: The presence of abundant clonotypes contaminating from the bulk population was possible in FACS-sorted repertoires.

This material consisted of CD4+ T cells sorted from PBMCs, taken 5 days after the yellow fever booster vaccination. This TCR was sampled from a man aged 25 to 40 who received the YFV17D yellow fever vaccine.

The chain's CDR3 is CASSQVEDEQFF. In DNA form, the CDR3 reads TGTGCCAGCAGCCAAGTGGAGGATGAGCAGTTCTTC. This chain links TRBV3-1 with TRBJ2-1, with D maybe TRBD2 (5 bases). Germline-derived CDR1 and CDR2 are LGHDT and YNNKEL (reference sequence). Deletions cut 1 base from V and 8 bases from J, with 6 bases between. This CDR3 spans 12 amino acids.